These T cell receptor beta chains were read from a single sample in a study of blood T cell repertoires in COVID-19. Clones were read by immunoSEQ multiplex PCR, and TCRdb kept only the in-frame ones, dropping some. Of 200,000 to 250,000 clones listed, around nine tenths are singletons. The material sequenced was peripheral blood. Receptors originate from a woman aged 60-75 years with acute or convalescent COVID-19. CDR3s include the opening cysteine and the closing phenylalanine or tryptophan. Fields, in order: D gene, J gene, V gene, clone size, CDR3 DNA, CDR3 protein. A D gene is named only where the DNA matches it firmly. Clone size is stated in some rows and not others, as once, few, many or a class when expanded.

d_call: TRBD1
j_call: TRBJ1-2
v_call: TRBV2
clone_size: -
cdr3_nt: TGTGCCAGCAGTGCCAACGACTTACAGGGGGCGAAGACCTTC
cdr3_aa: CASSANDLQGAKTF

d_call: -
j_call: TRBJ2-1
v_call: TRBV19
clone_size: -
cdr3_nt: TGTGCCAGTGCGCACCAGGGGTTCCACAATGAGCAGTTCTTC
cdr3_aa: CASAHQGFHNEQFF

d_call: -
j_call: TRBJ1-3
v_call: TRBV5-1
clone_size: few
cdr3_nt: TGCGCCAGCAGCTTGGAGGGGCCTGGAAACACCATATATTTT
cdr3_aa: CASSLEGPGNTIYF

d_call: -
j_call: TRBJ1-5
v_call: TRBV29-1
clone_size: -
cdr3_nt: TGCAGCGCTTGGACGGGAAATCAGCCCCAGCATTTT
cdr3_aa: CSAWTGNQPQHF

d_call: -
j_call: TRBJ1-1
v_call: TRBV4-3
clone_size: -
cdr3_nt: TGCGCCAGCAGCCAAGATCGCACTGAAGCTTTCTTT
cdr3_aa: CASSQDRTEAFF

d_call: -
j_call: TRBJ2-7
v_call: TRBV19
clone_size: -
cdr3_nt: TGTGCCAGTAGTATGCGGGACAGTTTCTACGAGCAGTACTTC
cdr3_aa: CASSMRDSFYEQYF

d_call: TRBD2
j_call: TRBJ2-1
v_call: TRBV24-1
clone_size: -
cdr3_nt: TGTGCCACCAGTGACCCTAAGCGGGGGGGTTACAATGAGCAGTTCTTC
cdr3_aa: CATSDPKRGGYNEQFF

d_call: TRBD1
j_call: TRBJ1-2
v_call: TRBV3-1/TRBV3-2
clone_size: few
cdr3_nt: TGTGCCAGCAGCCAAGATCCACAGGGGGCGGGTGGCTACACCTTC
cdr3_aa: CASSQDPQGAGGYTF

d_call: -
j_call: TRBJ2-4
v_call: TRBV7-4
clone_size: -
cdr3_nt: TGTGCCAGCAGCGGAGGACGGCTCATAACCAAAAACATTCAGTACTTC
cdr3_aa: CASSGGRLITKNIQYF

d_call: -
j_call: TRBJ1-2
v_call: TRBV6-4
clone_size: -
cdr3_nt: TGTGCCAGCAGTGACTCTCAGGGATACTATGGCTACACCTTC
cdr3_aa: CASSDSQGYYGYTF

d_call: TRBD2
j_call: TRBJ2-2
v_call: TRBV20-1
clone_size: -
cdr3_nt: TGCAGTGCTAGTACGCCGACTAGCTGGGCCGGGGAGCTGTTTTTT
cdr3_aa: CSASTPTSWAGELFF

d_call: -
j_call: TRBJ1-5
v_call: TRBV6-5
clone_size: -
cdr3_nt: TGTGCCAGCAGTTACTTAGGCAGGGATGGCAATCAGCCCCAGCATTTT
cdr3_aa: CASSYLGRDGNQPQHF

d_call: -
j_call: TRBJ1-3
v_call: TRBV15
clone_size: -
cdr3_nt: TGTGCCACCAGTTACGGGAATACCCTCTCTGGAAACACCATATATTTT
cdr3_aa: CATSYGNTLSGNTIYF

d_call: -
j_call: TRBJ2-3
v_call: TRBV11-1
clone_size: -
cdr3_nt: TGTGCCAGCAGCCTATCCGGGACTCTCGCCCGAGATACGCAGTATTTT
cdr3_aa: CASSLSGTLARDTQYF

d_call: TRBD1
j_call: TRBJ1-2
v_call: TRBV11-2
clone_size: few
cdr3_nt: TGTGCCAGCAGCGTCCGACAGGGGGCATATGGCTACACCTTC
cdr3_aa: CASSVRQGAYGYTF

d_call: -
j_call: TRBJ1-1
v_call: TRBV29-1
clone_size: once
cdr3_nt: TGCAGCGTTGTTGGGCAGATGAACACTGAAGCTTTCTTT
cdr3_aa: CSVVGQMNTEAFF

d_call: TRBD2
j_call: TRBJ2-3
v_call: TRBV5-1
clone_size: -
cdr3_nt: TGCGCCAGCAGCTTACCCGGGACTAGTACAGATACGCAGTATTTT
cdr3_aa: CASSLPGTSTDTQYF

d_call: -
j_call: TRBJ2-5
v_call: TRBV19
clone_size: -
cdr3_nt: TGTGCCAGTACCCCCCCAGGGATCCAAGAGACCCAGTACTTC
cdr3_aa: CASTPPGIQETQYF

d_call: -
j_call: TRBJ2-7
v_call: TRBV16
clone_size: -
cdr3_nt: TGTGCCAGCAGCCAATTTGGCCCTCAGGAGCAGTACTTC
cdr3_aa: CASSQFGPQEQYF

d_call: -
j_call: TRBJ2-1
v_call: TRBV15
clone_size: -
cdr3_nt: TGTGCCACCAGCAGAGATTTTACGGGTACCTACAATGAGCAGTTCTTC
cdr3_aa: CATSRDFTGTYNEQFF

d_call: -
j_call: TRBJ1-1
v_call: TRBV7-3
clone_size: -
cdr3_nt: TGTGCCAGCAGCCCGGGGTCGGCGAACACTGAAGCTTTCTTT
cdr3_aa: CASSPGSANTEAFF

d_call: -
j_call: TRBJ1-1
v_call: TRBV6-5
clone_size: -
cdr3_nt: TGTGCCAGCAGTCCCCTTGGAGACACTGAAGCTTTCTTT
cdr3_aa: CASSPLGDTEAFF

d_call: TRBD2
j_call: TRBJ2-7
v_call: TRBV3-1/TRBV3-2
clone_size: -
cdr3_nt: TGTGCCAGCAGCCAATTTAGCGGGGGAGCCTACGAGCAGTACTTC
cdr3_aa: CASSQFSGGAYEQYF

d_call: TRBD1
j_call: TRBJ1-5
v_call: TRBV19
clone_size: -
cdr3_nt: TGTGCCAGTAGTATTCCGAGGACAGGGGATCAGCCCCAGCATTTT
cdr3_aa: CASSIPRTGDQPQHF

d_call: TRBD1
j_call: TRBJ1-1
v_call: TRBV13
clone_size: -
cdr3_nt: TGTGCCAGCAGCTTAGTGGGACAGTTGAACACTGAAGCTTTCTTT
cdr3_aa: CASSLVGQLNTEAFF

d_call: -
j_call: TRBJ2-5
v_call: TRBV19
clone_size: -
cdr3_nt: TGTGCCAGTAGTTCGACTAGTGGCGAGACCCAGTACTTC
cdr3_aa: CASSSTSGETQYF

d_call: -
j_call: TRBJ2-5
v_call: TRBV19
clone_size: -
cdr3_nt: TGTGCCAGTAACCCCTCGGCGGGCCAAGAGACCCAGTACTTC
cdr3_aa: CASNPSAGQETQYF

d_call: -
j_call: TRBJ1-1
v_call: TRBV18
clone_size: -
cdr3_nt: TGTGCCAGCTCACCGGGACAAAACACTGAAGCTTTCTTT
cdr3_aa: CASSPGQNTEAFF

d_call: -
j_call: TRBJ2-5
v_call: TRBV27
clone_size: -
cdr3_nt: TGTGCCAGCAGTTCCAGGGGCGCGGGAGAGACCCAGTACTTC
cdr3_aa: CASSSRGAGETQYF

d_call: -
j_call: TRBJ2-7
v_call: TRBV12-3/TRBV12-4
clone_size: -
cdr3_nt: TGTGCCAGCAGTCAAAAGCTCTACGAGCAGTACTTC
cdr3_aa: CASSQKLYEQYF

d_call: -
j_call: TRBJ1-2
v_call: TRBV3-1/TRBV3-2
clone_size: -
cdr3_nt: TGTGCCAGCAGTACCCAACAGGGTCGCGGCTACACCTTC
cdr3_aa: CASSTQQGRGYTF

d_call: TRBD2
j_call: TRBJ2-5
v_call: TRBV6-1
clone_size: -
cdr3_nt: TGTGCCAGCAGTGAACCGGGACTAGCGGGCCTCCGGGAGACCCAGTACTTC
cdr3_aa: CASSEPGLAGLRETQYF

d_call: TRBD1
j_call: TRBJ1-2
v_call: TRBV9
clone_size: -
cdr3_nt: TGTGCCAGCAGCGTAGGTCCCCAGGGGGTTAGCTATGGCTACACCTTC
cdr3_aa: CASSVGPQGVSYGYTF

d_call: -
j_call: TRBJ2-2
v_call: TRBV5-1
clone_size: -
cdr3_nt: TGCGCCAGCAGCTTGGGTCTAGCCGCGAACACCGGGGAGCTGTTTTTT
cdr3_aa: CASSLGLAANTGELFF

d_call: TRBD2
j_call: TRBJ2-2
v_call: TRBV6-2/TRBV6-3
clone_size: -
cdr3_nt: TGTGCCAGCAGTTACTCGAGACTAGCGGGAGCGAACACCGGGGAGCTGTTTTTT
cdr3_aa: CASSYSRLAGANTGELFF

d_call: -
j_call: TRBJ2-6
v_call: TRBV5-1
clone_size: -
cdr3_nt: TGCGCCAGCAGCTCAGGGGGGACTGGGGCCAACGTCCTGACTTTC
cdr3_aa: CASSSGGTGANVLTF

d_call: TRBD1
j_call: TRBJ2-1
v_call: TRBV29-1
clone_size: -
cdr3_nt: TGCAGCGTTAGACAGGGGTCCTACAATGAGCAGTTCTTC
cdr3_aa: CSVRQGSYNEQFF

d_call: -
j_call: TRBJ2-7
v_call: TRBV25-1
clone_size: -
cdr3_nt: TGTGCCAGCAGTGGCAGGATCTACGAGCAGTACTTC
cdr3_aa: CASSGRIYEQYF

d_call: -
j_call: TRBJ2-7
v_call: TRBV28
clone_size: -
cdr3_nt: TGTGCCAGCAGGAACTCAGGGAGGTCCTACGAGCAGTACTTC
cdr3_aa: CASRNSGRSYEQYF

d_call: TRBD1
j_call: TRBJ1-3
v_call: TRBV7-2
clone_size: once
cdr3_nt: TGTGCCAGCAGCCCCCGACAGGGTCTCGCTGGAAACACCATATATTTT
cdr3_aa: CASSPRQGLAGNTIYF

d_call: -
j_call: TRBJ1-1
v_call: TRBV18
clone_size: -
cdr3_nt: TGTGCCAGCTCACCTCGTCAGGGGCGCGGGAACACTGAAGCTTTCTTT
cdr3_aa: CASSPRQGRGNTEAFF

d_call: TRBD2
j_call: TRBJ2-1
v_call: TRBV19
clone_size: -
cdr3_nt: TGTGCCAGTCTTTCCGGGACTAGCGGGAGAAATGAGCAGTTCTTC
cdr3_aa: CASLSGTSGRNEQFF

d_call: -
j_call: TRBJ1-2
v_call: TRBV6-5
clone_size: -
cdr3_nt: TGTGCCAGCAGTATGGACAGTAACTATGGCTACACCTTC
cdr3_aa: CASSMDSNYGYTF

d_call: -
j_call: TRBJ2-1
v_call: TRBV6-5
clone_size: -
cdr3_nt: TGTGCCAGCAGTTTGGGGGGGCCGGTCTCCTACAATGAGCAGTTCTTC
cdr3_aa: CASSLGGPVSYNEQFF